The T cell receptor (delta chain) described here comes from a study of γδ T cells in repeated Plasmodium falciparum infection. TCRdb re-called the multiplex PCR reads through CATT. The sample has tens of thousands of delta-chain clones, 1.6% seen once. V lost 6 bases and J 2 bases, leaving 16 bases between the germline ends. CDR1 TSWWSYY and CDR2 QGS come from the germline V gene. The CDR3 has 15 residues. This clone was recorded a few times. TCRdb attributes to this sequence the protein of a much larger clone, which differs from the DNA translation at residue 8; a read error is likely, and the protein displayed is translated from the DNA. Flow sorting of PBMC yielded separate Vgamma9/Vdelta2+ and Vdelta2-negative gammadelta T cell populations for bulk repertoire analysis.

The clonotype originates from a pool of human donors (malaria-infected and uninfected, not separated). The chain has TRDV1 and TRDJ1; possible D gene TRDD3, 6 bases. No J gene is reported in TCRdb; it was inferred here by comparing the DNA with germline. Sequencing was performed on gamma-delta T cells from blood. This CDR3 is CALGGIGAVTDKLIF. In nucleotides, the CDR3 is TGTGCTCTTGGAGGGATAGGGGCCGTAACCGATAAACTCATCTTT.